The T cell receptor beta chain described here comes from a study of T cell responses to AZD1222 COVID-19 vaccine. Study findings and constraints: The study sampled repertoires only after the peak T cell response. Just six or seven AZD1222 recipients tested seropositive at baseline. Females made up more of the donors, who were largely white British, and clonal diversity may have come out too low. Close to half of spike-specific TCRs reportedly recognize unmutated variant regions.

Here immunoSEQ multiplex PCR was the method, and the copy in TCRdb shows in-frame clones only, minus some. Of about 130,000 clones in the sample, roughly 90% were seen once. V was trimmed by 3 bases and J by 4 bases, leaving 18 bases between them. The length of the CDR3 is 16 residues. CDR1 and CDR2 (germline): SGHVT, SQSDAQ. On this clone: Antigen unknown.

The TCR was taken from an adult in good health. The V call is TRBV7-4, the J call TRBJ1-2, with D hard to call. This sample comprised peripheral blood, obtained on day 0 of AZD1222 vaccination. The DNA for the CDR3 is TGTGCCAGCAGCTTCACCGCCGGGAGGTTCAGCTATGGCTACACCTTC. It encodes CASSFTAGRFSYGYTF.